This T cell receptor (beta chain) was observed in a study of T cells expressing NK-cell markers (dated by TCRdb to about 2020). General notes on the study: In sorted CD3+CD56+NKG2C+, CD3+CD56+NKG2C- and CD3+CD56-NKG2C+ T-cell subsets from several donors, TCR beta-chain repertoires were profiled. Libraries were sequenced as 2 x 150 bp reads on Illumina HiSeq 2000/2500, MiSeq or NextSeq. Of the eight sequenced donors, seven were found to be HCMV-seropositive and one was found to be HCMV-seronegative. The eight sequenced donors were randomly selected healthy volunteers, three men and five women.

Worth noting for this clonotype: Its recognized antigen is unknown.

The study at large found these results: In more than 5 donors, the dominant CD3+CD56+NKG2C+ clonotypes ranked among the top 10 CD8+ clonotypes, making up about 1.0-7.0% of CD8+ T cells. Those dominant clonotypes were again the most abundant among CD3+CD56-NKG2C+ cells in a handful of donors, at 28.3-60.1%. Whether the expanded NKG2C-expressing T cell clones were specific for HCMV antigens was left unclear.

HCMV serostatus was determined by detecting HCMV-specific IgG in serum with a commercial ELISA kit. Ficoll density gradient centrifugation was used to isolate peripheral blood mononuclear cells from blood. Inclusive of the bounding cysteine and phenylalanine, the CDR3 is 14 residues long. Nucleotide data are not available. For CDR1 and CDR2, the germline V gene lists SGHRS and YFSETQ. These reads were obtained on an Illumina HiSeq 2000. 5'RACE template switching, by which a universal primer site and unique molecular identifiers were added, was used to make TCR beta cDNA libraries. Priming for cDNA synthesis came from the TCR beta constant segment, and two successive PCR amplification steps followed. The paper's processing steps were these. MIGEC was used to demultiplex reads and group the reads by UMI, and MiTCR was used to assemble and quantify clonotypes. To exclude erroneous sequences, only TCR cDNA sequences supported by at least two reads were retained. The tcR package was used for downstream repertoire analysis, and clonotypes were matched between fractions using CDR3 nucleotide sequence together with V segment. Antigen specificity was annotated against VDJdb with VDJmatch, allowing one amino acid substitution in CDR3. The reads went through TCRdb reprocessing, and each CDR3 protein sequence gets one entry with no DNA. The V and J calls reflect TCRdb's pipeline rather than the authors' work. The table kept for this sample lists hundreds of thousands of distinct CDR3 sequences. Around 3.3% of the sample is taken by the ten largest.

The chain is made from TRBV5-1 and TRBJ2-1. The sequence was collected from a man aged 18-30 years in good health. Donor details come from another sample of the same person, matched by shared clones. Sequenced sample: blood T cells: a sorted CD56 or NKG2C T cell subset, CD4+ or CD8+ T cells, or bulk PBMC T cells (not recorded which). CDR3 region: CASSLGETYNEQFF.